The next 9 T cell receptor beta chains were all read from a single sample in a study of graft-versus-host responses after intestinal transplantation. Sequencing was performed with immunoSEQ multiplex PCR; in TCRdb, only in-frame clones are kept and a portion is missing. The sample consists of just under 55,000 clones, about 90% of them appearing once. This sample comprised PBMCs, obtained 650 to 690 days after intestinal transplant. Receptors originate from a human patient who received an intestinal transplant, so some T cells may come from the graft donor.

This chain joins TRBV19 and TRBJ1-5, with TRBD1 as a possible D gene (5 bases). CDR1 and CDR2 (germline): LNHDA, SQIVND (reference sequence). The CDR3 sequence is 14 residues long. V was pared by 11 bases and J by 1 base, with 15 bases between. The CDR3 sequence: CALGGVDSNQPQHF. DNA of the CDR3: TGTGCCCTGGGGGGGGTTGACAGCAATCAGCCCCAGCATTTT.

This chain uses TRBV7-7 with TRBJ1-4, with 10 bases that match TRBD1. V trimming: 5 bases; J trimming: 2 bases; junction bases outside the gene matches: 5. The CDR3 length is 16 residues. Germline loops: CDR1 SSHAT, CDR2 FNYEAQ (reference sequence). CDR3 coding DNA: TGTGCCAGCAGCCGGGACAGGGGAGCCACTAATGAAAAACTGTTTTTT. Translated: CASSRDRGATNEKLFF.

The chain uses TRBV29-1 and TRBJ2-3; tentative D call: TRBD1 (5 bases). Trimming cost V 7 bases and J 1 base, with 15 bases left between them. This CDR3 spans 14 amino acids. The V gene's germline CDR1 is SQVTM and CDR2 ANQGSEA. CDR3 nucleotides: TGCAGCGCCTATCAGGGAAGGGGCACAGATACGCAGTATTTT. Translated: CSAYQGRGTDTQYF.

The V call is TRBV5-7, the J call TRBJ1-6; D perhaps matches TRBD1 (5 bases). TRBV5-7 qualifies as an ORF whose function is uncertain. V lost 4 bases and J lost 7, with 12 bases in between. CDR3 size: 14 residues. The CDR3, as DNA: TGTGCCAGCAGCGCCCGGGGGGGGAATTCACCCCTCCACTTT. This codes for CASSARGGNSPLHF.

The genes are TRBV19 and TRBJ2-2, with D perhaps matching TRBD1 (5 bases). The ends were cut back, 9 bases at V and 1 base at J, with 12 bases in the middle. This CDR3 spans 14 amino acids. Germline V gene sequence: CDR1 LNHDA, CDR2 SQIVND (reference sequence). The chain's CDR3 is CASRYGQNTGELFF. DNA of the CDR3: TGTGCCAGCCGCTACGGACAGAACACCGGGGAGCTGTTTTTT.

The chain combines TRBV6-4 with TRBJ2-3; the match to TRBD2 covers 7 bases. From germline, CDR1 is MRHNA and CDR2 SNTAGT. The V and J ends lost 3 bases and 2 bases, in that order; junction bases with no gene match: 5. This CDR3 region has 15 residues. The CDR3 sequence is CASSEGRGDTDTQYF. The CDR3, as DNA: TGTGCCAGCAGTGAAGGTCGGGGGGACACAGATACGCAGTATTTT.

This clone has just one count. This chain links TRBV5-1 with TRBJ2-7; 9 bases fit TRBD1. The CDR3 covers 15 residues. From germline, CDR1 is SGHRS and CDR2 YFSETQ. V lost 0 bases and J lost 1; bases outside the gene matches: 2. The chain's CDR3 is CASSLAGTGSYEQYF. Here the CDR3 DNA reads TGCGCCAGCAGCTTGGCCGGGACAGGGTCCTACGAGCAGTACTTC. Complete variable domain (other parts from reference TRBV5-1 and TRBJ2-7): KAGVTQTPRYLIKTRGQQVTLSCSPISGHRSVSWYQQTPGQGLQFLFEYFSETQRNKGNFPGRFSGRQFSNSRSEMNVSTLELGDSALYLCASSLAGTGSYEQYFGPGTRLTVT.

This clone occurred once. This chain links TRBV5-4 with TRBJ2-2, with 9 positions matching TRBD2. V trimming: 3 bases; J trimming: 4 bases; junction bases outside the gene matches: 13. There are 18 residues in the CDR3. The V gene's germline CDR1 is SGHNT and CDR2 YYREEE (reference sequence). The CDR3 region has the DNA TGTGCCAGCAGCTGGGGGGGTCCTCCTAGCGGGGCCACCGGGGAGCTGTTTTTT. Its protein is CASSWGGPPSGATGELFF.

The chain carries TRBV11-2 and TRBJ2-5; D possibly matches TRBD1 or TRBD2 (6 bases each). This CDR3 has 14 amino acids. Germline V gene sequence: CDR1 SGHAT, CDR2 FQNNGV. V gave up 1 base and J gave up 4 bases, with 10 bases separating them. This CDR3 reads CASSLAGGAETQYF. Written as DNA, the CDR3 is TGTGCCAGCAGCTTAGCCGGGGGCGCAGAGACCCAGTACTTC. The whole variable domain, filled in from reference TRBV11-2 and TRBJ2-5, reads EAGVAQSPRYKIIEKRQSVAFWCNPISGHATLYWYQQILGQGPKLLIQFQNNGVVDDSQLPKDRFSAERLKGVDSTLKIQPAKLEDSAVYLCASSLAGGAETQYFGPGTRLLVL.